This T cell receptor beta chain was identified in a study of OX40 agonist ivuxolimab in advanced cancers. The germline V and J ends were trimmed by 1 base and 4 bases, with 17 bases remaining between them. The CDR3 extends over 17 amino acids. Germline V gene lookup returns CDR1 LNHDA and CDR2 SQIVND (reference sequence). The study, taken as a whole, reports: At doses 0.1 to 3.0 mg/kg, CD4+ and CD8+ clones expanded.

Patients with autoimmune history or systemic immunosuppression were excluded. A remark on this clone: Its antigen is undetermined.

Sequencing used immunoSEQ multiplex PCR; TCRdb keeps in-frame clones, though not all of them. The table shows over 80,000 clones, with roughly 80% occurring only once. This specimen was CD4+ or CD8+ T cells sorted from blood, taken in a trial of the OX40 agonist ivuxolimab. The receptor's source is an adult with an advanced solid tumor such as melanoma, head and neck, liver or kidney cancer. The genes are TRBV19 and TRBJ1-5; a possible D gene is TRBD1 (5 bases). The CDR3 DNA reads TGTGCCAGTAGTATAGGGGGCCTCCGAATAGCAAATCAGCCCCAGCATTTT. It translates to CASSIGGLRIANQPQHF.